Listed below are T cell receptor beta chains from one sample, sequenced in a study of T cell repertoires in cytomegalovirus infection. TCRdb fed the reads into MiXCR, producing one record per CDR3 protein. The top ten hold roughly a quarter of the sample, which has more than 500,000 distinct CDR3 sequences, approximately 17% seen once. Sequenced input: CD8+ T cells from PBMCs. These receptors all come from a human donor in good health (CMV status not recorded). Some clones in this sample may be carry-over from other donors' samples. Both conserved end residues are part of each CDR3. A D gene is named only where the DNA matches it firmly. Only part of the rows carry a size: once, few, many, or a class if the clone is expanded.

len	v_gene	j_gene	abundance	d_gene	CDR3aa	CDR3nt
15	TRBV7-8	TRBJ1-2	many	-	CASTPTRGSNARPNF	TGTGCCAGCACCCCCACCCGGGGATCCAATGCCCGGCCTAACTTC
19	TRBV11-1	TRBJ2-3	-	TRBD2	CASSLTPGLEGGPVDTQYF	TGTGCCAGCAGCTTAACTCCGGGACTAGAGGGAGGGCCAGTAGATACGCAGTATTTT
17	TRBV27	TRBJ2-4	many	TRBD1	CASSPDRGAGVSSIQYF	TGTGCCAGCAGCCCCGACAGGGGCGCTGGGGTTTCAAGCATTCAGTACTTC
15	TRBV29-1	TRBJ2-3	few	-	CSSEGRVKSTDTQYF	TGCAGCTCCGAAGGAAGGGTTAAAAGTACAGATACGCAGTATTTT
13	TRBV7-9	TRBJ2-1	many	TRBD2	CASKSGGANEQFF	TGTGCCAGCAAAAGCGGGGGGGCGAATGAGCAGTTCTTC
16	TRBV7-9	TRBJ2-1	-	-	CASSSLDGSSYNEQFF	TGTGCCAGCAGCTCTCTGGACGGGAGCTCCTACAATGAGCAGTTCTTC
14	TRBV12-3/TRBV12-4	TRBJ2-7	many	TRBD2	CASRGSGGAGEQYF	TGTGCCAGCAGAGGGAGCGGGGGGGCCGGCGAGCAGTACTTC
13	TRBV4-2	TRBJ2-1	few	-	CASSAARDNEQFF	TGTGCCAGCAGCGCTGCTAGGGACAATGAGCAGTTCTTC
15	TRBV9	TRBJ2-1	-	-	CASSVESRVKYEQFF	TGTGCCAGCAGCGTAGAAAGCCGGGTTAAGTATGAGCAGTTCTTC
11	TRBV11-2	TRBJ2-7	many	-	CASSTSAEQYF	TGTGCCAGCAGCACCTCTGCCGAGCAGTACTTC
13	TRBV12-3/TRBV12-4	TRBJ2-7	few	-	CASSLNSPYEQYF	TGTGCCAGCAGTTTGAACAGCCCCTACGAGCAGTACTTC
19	TRBV7-9	TRBJ1-6	-	-	CASSLEVYEGSSYNSPLHF	TGTGCCAGCAGCTTAGAGGTTTACGAGGGAAGCTCCTATAATTCACCCCTCCACTTT
16	TRBV4-2	TRBJ2-7	-	TRBD1	CASSQAKDRGPYEQYF	TGTGCCAGCAGCCAGGCCAAGGACAGGGGCCCCTACGAGCAGTACTTC
15	TRBV4-1	TRBJ2-1	few	TRBD2	CASSQTSGGVDEQFF	TGCGCCAGCAGCCAAACTAGCGGGGGGGTTGATGAGCAGTTCTTC
14	TRBV6-6	TRBJ2-5	few	TRBD1	CASSRTGTAETQYF	TGTGCCAGCAGCCGAACCGGGACAGCAGAGACCCAGTACTTC
14	TRBV2	TRBJ2-7	-	TRBD2	CASSKRGGTYEQYF	TGTGCCAGCAGCAAGCGGGGGGGCACGTACGAGCAGTACTTC
15	TRBV20-1	TRBJ1-5	-	-	CSASDYGDSNQPQHF	TGCAGTGCTAGCGACTACGGCGATAGCAATCAGCCCCAGCATTTT
15	TRBV7-6	TRBJ2-7	many	TRBD2	CASSPTSGIVYEQYF	TGTGCCAGCAGCCCCACTAGCGGGATAGTCTACGAGCAGTACTTC
15	TRBV3-1	TRBJ2-5	-	TRBD1	CASSQDRGPKETQYF	TGTGCCAGCAGCCAAGACAGGGGGCCTAAAGAGACCCAGTACTTC
16	TRBV6-1	TRBJ1-5	many	-	CASFLKEAGVNQPQHF	TGTGCCAGCTTTCTTAAGGAGGCAGGGGTCAATCAGCCCCAGCATTTT
14	TRBV28	TRBJ2-7	many	TRBD2	CASSVYGRGNEQYF	TGTGCCAGCAGTGTCTACGGGAGGGGGAACGAGCAGTACTTC
15	TRBV27	TRBJ2-3	many	-	CASSSSLSGTDTQYF	TGTGCCAGCAGTTCGTCCCTTAGCGGAACAGATACGCAGTATTTT
13	TRBV19	TRBJ1-1	many	-	CASSTFEGTEAFF	TGTGCCAGTAGTACGTTCGAGGGGACTGAAGCTTTCTTT
20	TRBV27	TRBJ2-1	-	TRBD2	CASSSLGGLAGLSSYNEQFF	TGTGCCAGCAGCTCTCTAGGGGGACTAGCGGGCTTGAGCTCCTACAATGAGCAGTTCTTC
15	TRBV12-3/TRBV12-4	TRBJ1-5	many	-	CASSLGTGPNQPQHF	TGTGCCAGCAGCTTGGGGACCGGCCCCAATCAGCCCCAGCATTTT